This T cell receptor (beta chain) was documented in a study of breast tumors, draining lymph nodes, adjacent tissues. Each CDR3 protein gets one entry after TCRdb re-called the multiplex PCR reads with MiXCR. The repertoire holds 200,000 or so distinct CDR3 sequences, with about 32% as singletons. Study-wide findings and caveats: Data only fit, rather than demonstrated, lymph node origin of most tumor T cells. Compared with lymph nodes, tumors were less diverse; compared with nontumor tissue, more.

The germline CDR1 and CDR2 sequences are SSHAT and FNYEAQ (reference sequence). The CDR3 consists of 13 residues. There are many counts of this clonotype. As yet, its antigen is unknown. A much larger clonotype is one base distant, so this may be a read error. The lymph nodes were axillary draining lymph nodes from breast cancer patients. The chain links TRBV7-7 to TRBJ2-2; D may be TRBD2 (6 bases). Sequenced sample: axillary lymph node tissue. This TCR was sampled from a female donor with breast cancer. Some clones in this sample may be carry-over from other donors' samples. CDR3 in amino acids: CASSLANTGGLFF. The CDR3 nucleotides read TGTGCTAGCAGCTTAGCTAACACCGGGGGGCTGTTTTTT.